The 8 T cell receptor beta chains given below trace back to one sample, sequenced in a study of cytomegalovirus exposure and HLA in healthy donors. TCRdb keeps only in-frame clones here, not all; method: immunoSEQ multiplex PCR. The table lists approximately 160,000 clones, 91% of them singletons. Specimen: PBMCs. The origin of the receptors is a woman younger than 35 in good health and CMV-seropositive.

V usage is TRBV6-1 and J usage is TRBJ2-5; the D gene is possibly TRBD1 (6 bases). Trimming took off 5 bases at V and 2 bases at J, with 9 bases between the two ends. In germline, CDR1 is MNHNS, CDR2 SASEGT. This CDR3 is built from 13 residues. The CDR3 region is CASSPTGQETQYF. The CDR3 DNA reads TGTGCCAGCAGTCCTACAGGGCAAGAGACCCAGTACTTC.

This chain joins TRBV7-8 and TRBJ2-1, with TRBD2 matching over 12 bases. The CDR3 spans 18 residues. CDR1 is SGHVS, CDR2 FQNEAQ, per germline. V lost 2 bases to trimming and J lost 5 bases; unmatched junction nucleotides: 10. The CDR3 loop is CASSLFGLAGGFDNEQFF. The DNA of the CDR3 is TGTGCCAGCAGCTTATTTGGGCTAGCGGGAGGGTTCGACAATGAGCAGTTCTTC.

The CDR3 loop reads CASSPRVNEQFF. CDR3 nucleotide sequence: TGTGCCAGCAGCCCGAGGGTGAATGAGCAGTTCTTC. The chain joins TRBV28 to TRBJ2-1; tentative D call: TRBD2 (5 bases). CDR1 and CDR2 from the germline V gene are MDHEN and SYDVKM. The CDR3 is 12 amino acids. Between the trimmed V and J ends, which lost 6 bases and 7 bases, there was a span of 10 bases.

The chain combines TRBV7-9 with TRBJ1-1; 10 bases match TRBD1. Germline V gene data show CDR1 as SEHNR and CDR2 as FQNEAQ (reference sequence). With V trimmed by 5 bases and J by 2 bases, 8 bases remained unmatched. The CDR3 contains 16 residues. CDR3 residues: CASSAGDRGRNTEAFF. CDR3 DNA: TGTGCCAGCAGCGCCGGAGACAGGGGGCGAAACACTGAAGCTTTCTTT.

The V gene is TRBV27, the J gene TRBJ2-1; a possible D gene is TRBD2 (6 bases). In germline, CDR1 is MNHEY, CDR2 SMNVEV (reference sequence). Trimming shortened V by 2 bases and J by 5 bases, and 10 bases separated the two germline ends. This CDR3 spans 14 amino acids. DNA of the CDR3: TGTGCCAGCAGTTTAGCGGGAATGGACAATGAGCAGTTCTTC. Translated: CASSLAGMDNEQFF.

This rearrangement joins TRBV7-9 to TRBJ2-1; possible D gene TRBD2, 5 bases. This CDR3 region has 11 residues. Trimming pared 6 bases from V and 10 bases from J, leaving 10 bases between. In germline, CDR1 is SEHNR, CDR2 FQNEAQ (reference sequence). The CDR3 DNA sequence: TGTGCCAGCAGAAGTGGGAGAGAGCAGTTCTTC. Residues: CASRSGREQFF. The whole variable domain, filled in from reference TRBV7-9 and TRBJ2-1, reads DTGVSQNPRHKITKRGQNVTFRCDPISEHNRLYWYRQTLGQGPEFLTYFQNEAQLEKSRLLSDRFSAERPKGSFSTLEIQRTEQGDSAMYLCASRSGREQFFGPGTRLTVL.

The rearrangement uses TRBV11-3 and TRBJ2-7; 10 bases line up with TRBD1. J was trimmed by 5 bases and V by 5 bases; bases with no gene match: 6. In germline, CDR1 is SGHNT, CDR2 YENEEA. The CDR3 runs 14 residues. The CDR3 reads CASSKRGTGDEQYF. For the CDR3, the DNA is TGTGCCAGCAGCAAAAGAGGGACAGGGGACGAGCAGTACTTC.

CDR3 DNA: TGTGCCAGCAAAAGACAGTACCAAGAGACCCAGTACTTC. Protein: CASKRQYQETQYF. The V gene is TRBV6-1, the J gene TRBJ2-5; maybe TRBD1 (5 bases). CDR3 length: 13 residues. Germline CDR1 reads MNHNS; CDR2 reads SASEGT. Deletions cut 7 bases from V and 0 bases from J, with 9 bases between.